These 17 T cell receptor beta chains came from one sample sequenced in a study of shared T cell receptors in the human thymus. Here immunoSEQ multiplex PCR was the method, and the copy in TCRdb shows in-frame clones only, minus some. Among over 65,000 clones listed, about 95% were seen once. The specimen sequenced was thymocytes. The source is a human donor.

The chain carries TRBV2 and TRBJ1-2; D is possibly TRBD1 (5 bases). The CDR3 has 14 amino acids. From germline, CDR1 is SNHLY and CDR2 FYNNEI. The V gene lost 2 bases and the J gene lost 3 bases, with 10 bases spanning the gap. This CDR3 is CASSENGTYYGYTF. The CDR3 DNA reads TGTGCCAGCAGTGAAAACGGGACGTACTATGGCTACACCTTC.

V is TRBV7-8 and J is TRBJ2-3; tentative D call: TRBD2 (6 bases). The CDR3 sequence is 16 residues long. Germline lookup yields CDR1 SGHVS and CDR2 FQNEAQ. V dropped 1 base and J dropped 1 base, with 12 bases sitting between them. CDR3 DNA: TGTGCCAGCAGCTTAGACGGGGGAGAGGGCACAGATACGCAGTATTTT. It translates to CASSLDGGEGTDTQYF.

This chain joins TRBV6-5 and TRBJ1-2; D gene unclear. Germline assignment: CDR1 MNHEY and CDR2 SVGAGI. V was clipped by 3 bases and J by 5 bases, with 10 bases between them. This CDR3 comprises 13 residues. This CDR3 is CASSYTGSYGYTF. In DNA form, the CDR3 reads TGTGCCAGCAGTTATACGGGATCTTATGGCTACACCTTC.

The gene calls are TRBV7-2 and TRBJ1-1, with D tentatively TRBD1 (6 bases). The CDR3 runs 15 residues. V dropped 6 bases and J dropped 3 bases, with 17 bases sitting between them. Germline V gives CDR1 SGHTA, CDR2 FQGNSA. The CDR3 reads CASSFSDRRYTEAFF. CDR3 bases: TGTGCCAGCAGTTTTTCCGACAGGCGCTACACTGAAGCTTTCTTT.

The J gene is TRBJ2-1, the V gene TRBV10-1; the D is unclear. The V gene lost 3 bases and the J gene lost 4 bases, with 13 bases spanning the gap. Per the germline V gene, CDR1 is WNHNN and CDR2 is SYGVQD (reference sequence). This CDR3 comprises 15 residues. CDR3 nucleotide sequence: TGCGCCAGCAGTGAAGAGGTGGGCAGTTACAATGAGCAGTTCTTC. Residues: CASSEEVGSYNEQFF.

The chain is built from TRBV5-8 and TRBJ1-1; TRBD1 agrees at 11 bases. Looked up from germline, CDR1 is SGHTS and CDR2 is YDEGEE. J gave up 5 bases and V 0 bases, and 6 bases lay outside the gene matches. There are 16 residues in the CDR3. The CDR3 nucleotides are TGTGCCAGCAGCTTGGGGTTGGGACAGGGGGGGACTGAAGCTTTCTTT. Protein: CASSLGLGQGGTEAFF.

The chain uses TRBV11-2 and TRBJ2-5, with 9 bases that match TRBD2. This CDR3 comprises 16 residues. V was clipped by 4 bases and J by 5 bases; unmatched bases: 11. Looked up from germline, CDR1 is SGHAT and CDR2 is FQNNGV. CDR3 sequence: CASSSRRGGREETQYF. CDR3 nucleotides: TGTGCCAGCAGCTCCCGGCGGGGGGGGCGGGAGGAGACCCAGTACTTC.

The rearrangement uses TRBV28 and TRBJ1-2, with D uncertain. The germline gives CDR1 MDHEN, CDR2 SYDVKM. Trimming left V 7 bases short and J 8 bases short, with 8 bases between. CDR3 size: 10 residues. The CDR3 loop is CASKGAGYTF. The CDR3 DNA follows: TGTGCCAGCAAAGGCGCCGGCTACACCTTC.

This sequence joins TRBV7-6 and TRBJ1-2; TRBD1 agrees at 9 bases. CDR3 length equals 15 residues. Trimming cost V 4 bases and J 1 base; bases outside gene matches: 4. Germline loops: CDR1 SGHVS, CDR2 FNYEAQ. CDR3 in amino acids: CASSSRDRDNYGYTF. CDR3 nucleotides: TGTGCCAGCAGCTCCCGGGACAGGGATAACTATGGCTACACCTTC. Complete variable domain (other parts from reference TRBV7-6 and TRBJ1-2): GAGVSQSPRYKVTKRGQDVALRCDPISGHVSLYWYRQALGQGPEFLTYFNYEAQQDKSGLPNDRFSAERPEGSISTLTIQRTEQRDSAMYRCASSSRDRDNYGYTFGSGTRLTVV.

The gene calls are TRBV27 and TRBJ1-5; 10 bases align to TRBD1. The ends lost 4 bases at V and 5 bases at J; junction bases unmatched: 11. The CDR3 length is 17 residues. The germline gives CDR1 MNHEY, CDR2 SMNVEV (reference sequence). CDR3 DNA sequence: TGTGCCAGCAGTTCCGGAGTAGACAGGGGGCTACATCAGCCCCAGCATTTT. It translates to CASSSGVDRGLHQPQHF.

J is TRBJ1-2 and V is TRBV5-1, with 7 bases lining up with TRBD1. The CDR3 contains 22 residues. Per the germline V gene, CDR1 is SGHRS and CDR2 is YFSETQ. The trim removed 0 bases at V and 4 bases at J, leaving 27 bases unmatched. In DNA form, the CDR3 reads TGCGCCAGCAGCTTGGAGCCAGACTACCTAGGAATAGAACAGGGGAAGTCCTATGGCTACACCTTC. Its translation is CASSLEPDYLGIEQGKSYGYTF.

This clone has just one count. This chain uses TRBV4-2 with TRBJ2-2; D not resolved. Germline V gene data show CDR1 as LGHNA and CDR2 as YNFKEQ. Trimming shortened V by 4 bases and J by 6 bases, and 15 bases separated the two germline ends. CDR3 length equals 15 residues. The CDR3 nucleotides read TGTGCCAGCAGCCGCCCGCCGAGGATCTCCGGGGAGCTGTTTTTT. It specifies CASSRPPRISGELFF.

The chain uses TRBV10-3 and TRBJ2-7; D is perhaps TRBD1 or TRBD2 (5 bases each). Germline V gene lookup returns CDR1 ENHRY and CDR2 SYGVKD. The V end lost 4 bases, the J end lost 6 bases, and 19 bases lay between the germline ends. The CDR3 loop spans 15 amino acids. The CDR3 spells CAISVATGTGCEQYF. CDR3 bases: TGTGCCATCAGTGTGGCGACCGGGACGGGGTGCGAGCAGTACTTC.

The gene calls are TRBV7-2 and TRBJ2-7; D is unclear. Trimming cost V 1 base and J 1 base, with 8 bases left between them. CDR3 length: 14 residues. Germline loops: CDR1 SGHTA, CDR2 FQGNSA. The DNA for the CDR3 is TGTGCCAGCAGCTTAGAAGTCAGGTCCTACGAGCAGTACTTC. Residues: CASSLEVRSYEQYF.

The chain combines TRBV27 with TRBJ2-6; 8 bases align to TRBD1. Germline assignment: CDR1 MNHEY and CDR2 SMNVEV (reference sequence). This CDR3 has 17 amino acids. V shed 4 bases, J shed 4 bases, and the junction held 9 bases outside the gene matches. The CDR3 protein is CASSSAVRGPGANVLTF. The DNA of the CDR3 is TGTGCCAGCAGTTCGGCAGTCAGGGGGCCCGGGGCCAACGTCCTGACTTTC.

The chain joins TRBV15 to TRBJ1-5, with D unclear. In germline, CDR1 is LNHNV, CDR2 YYDKDF (reference sequence). With 0 bases removed from V and 1 base from J, the gap between germline ends came to 13 bases. There are 17 residues in the CDR3. CDR3 sequence reads: CATSRDPEERSNQPQHF. DNA of the CDR3: TGTGCCACCAGCAGAGATCCCGAGGAAAGAAGCAATCAGCCCCAGCATTTT.

The chain combines TRBV7-2 with TRBJ2-1; 8 bases map to TRBD2. Germline assignment: CDR1 SGHTA and CDR2 FQGNSA. The CDR3 is made up of 15 amino acids. V lost 11 bases and J lost 6; bases outside the gene matches: 15. The CDR3 DNA reads TGTGCCCCCACCCCGCGGGGGGCCTCCCTCAATGAGCAGTTCTTC. Translation: CAPTPRGASLNEQFF.